The present entry profiles one T cell receptor (beta chain) with its context. What it recognizes is unknown. This entry comes from a study of cytomegalovirus exposure and HLA in healthy donors. Overall study findings and caveats: Most subjects' HLA-A and HLA-B alleles were reportedly predicted from TCR beta sequences. As a later analysis revealed, most CMV-associated TCR beta chains appeared HLA-restricted. Sequencing depth roughly uniform across donors was assumed in presence/absence analyses.

The PCR made use of 60 Vbeta and 13 Jbeta primers. Libraries were prepared by immunoSEQ multiplex PCR; TCRdb keeps only in-frame clonotypes and omits some of them. The top ten hold 4.8% of the sample, which has some 120,000 clones, nearly 75% seen once. Losses at the gene ends were 5 bases for V and 7 bases for J; bases not matched to a gene: 11. This CDR3 comprises 16 residues. From germline, CDR1 is MDHEN and CDR2 SYDVKM. The chain is built from TRBV28 and TRBJ2-2; 9 nucleotides agree with TRBD2. The sequence came from a man aged 30 to 39 in good health and CMV-seropositive. The sample comprised PBMCs. CDR3 residues: CASSPPPAGGLGELFF. The DNA for the CDR3 is TGTGCCAGCAGTCCACCCCCGGCGGGGGGGCTCGGGGAGCTGTTTTTT. The variable domain in full, completed from reference TRBV28 and TRBJ2-2, reads DVKVTQSSRYLVKRTGEKVFLECVQDMDHENMFWYRQDPGLGLRLIYFSYDVKMKEKGDIPEGYSVSREKKERFSLILESASTNQTSMYLCASSPPPAGGLGELFFGEGSRLTVL.